The rows below give T cell receptor beta chains drawn from one sample of a study of blood T cells in healthy people across ages. TCRdb used MiXCR to reprocess the 5' RACE reads, holding one entry per CDR3 protein. The sample has about 1.5 million distinct CDR3 sequences, 42% seen once. Sequencing was done on a sample of blood. These receptors were obtained from a woman under 30 in good health. CDR3s leave out the opening cysteine and the closing phenylalanine or tryptophan. Some rows have no size entry. The others give once, few or many, or a class for an expanded clone.

-	TRBJ1-2	TRBV27	ASSVNAGTAYGYT
once	TRBJ1-4	TRBV5-5	ASSLGVDREALF
few	TRBJ2-5	TRBV20-1	SAPQGGNAYNEQY
-	TRBJ1-1	TRBV27	ASSLTRAKTEAF
-	TRBJ1-3	TRBV3-1	ASSQGGTVGNTIY
few	TRBJ2-7	TRBV7-9	ASSLAVAGLYEQY
-	-	TRBV27	ASSLPGTGPKKTQY
few	TRBJ1-5	TRBV7-2	ASSLRGGLNQPQH
-	TRBJ2-4	TRBV4-2	ASSQAGQRDNNEQY
few	TRBJ2-7	TRBV5-6	ASNLWGYSSYEQY
-	TRBJ1-1	TRBV28	ASTINSEAF
few	TRBJ2-7	TRBV29-1	SVVRFQGQSYEQY
-	TRBJ2-7	TRBV7-9	ASSLTINPYEQY
-	TRBJ2-3	TRBV5-1	ASSLAQGLGVQTQY
-	TRBJ1-2	TRBV30	AWTRGGNYGYT
once	TRBJ2-7	TRBV5-5	ASSPLQGYEQY
few	TRBJ2-1	TRBV6-5	ASKAGSLSYNEQF
-	TRBJ2-7	TRBV20-1	SARDSRWSGYEQY
few	TRBJ2-5	TRBV27	ASSLSSGLGQY
-	TRBJ1-1	TRBV20-1	SARKTGTGQNTEAF
-	TRBJ2-1	TRBV6-1	ASFSGTSGHEQF
few	TRBJ2-1	TRBV4-1	ASSQVSEQF
few	TRBJ1-2	TRBV12-3/TRBV12-4	ASSLGTGIKDGYT
-	TRBJ2-7	TRBV12-3/TRBV12-4	ASSPGVQGYYEQY
-	TRBJ2-2	TRBV3-1	ASSQAPGVTGELF
-	TRBJ1-5	TRBV20-1	SARTHNQPQH
few	TRBJ2-1	TRBV5-1	ATRVNERYNEQF
few	TRBJ2-1	TRBV20-1	SARDPGTSENNEQF
-	TRBJ1-1	TRBV2	ASNAGSATMNTEAF
few	TRBJ2-3	TRBV6-1	ASLLAESTDTQY
-	TRBJ1-2	TRBV2	ASLRQPNYGYT
-	TRBJ2-7	TRBV6-9	ASPRTVSSYEQY
few	TRBJ1-6	TRBV6-6	ASSYGAATYNSPLH
-	TRBJ2-5	TRBV5-1	ASSLSQLQETQY
few	TRBJ2-1	TRBV12-3/TRBV12-4	ASSATSGVSNEQF
-	TRBJ1-5	TRBV6-1	ASTIPSGGGSQPQH
-	TRBJ2-2	TRBV7-2	ASSSSETGELF
few	TRBJ2-7	TRBV21-1	ASSKHGTVTYEQY
many	TRBJ2-3	TRBV4-1	ASSPFSAGEDTQY
few	TRBJ2-7	TRBV4-1	ASSQDLAEPSYEQY
-	TRBJ2-1	TRBV20-1	SAHRSGTREQF
-	TRBJ2-1	TRBV10-3	AISEFGRAYNEQF
-	TRBJ1-1	TRBV7-2	ASSWGRGTEAF
-	TRBJ2-1	TRBV4-2	ASSQDHLAGGPGEQF
-	TRBJ2-7	TRBV5-1	ASSLWTMGGGEWQY
-	TRBJ2-1	TRBV6-2/TRBV6-3	ASSYSPPTGIYNEQF
-	TRBJ1-1	TRBV3-1	ASSLLGPENTEAF
few	TRBJ1-2	TRBV3-1	ASSLPIRGYT
few	TRBJ2-3	TRBV7-7	ASSLSASWGDTQY
-	TRBJ2-1	TRBV20-1	SAGGERGSYNEQF
-	TRBJ2-5	TRBV7-2	ASSPQREETQY
few	TRBJ1-5	TRBV12-3/TRBV12-4	ASSRTGFSNQPQH
-	TRBJ1-2	TRBV6-1	ASSEAMRGYGYT
-	TRBJ2-3	TRBV12-3/TRBV12-4	ASSPIEGPGDTQY
-	TRBJ1-1	TRBV9	ASSVDPDRRVNTEAF
-	TRBJ2-5	TRBV11-2	ASSLLEGGETQY
-	TRBJ2-7	TRBV20-1	SARESLAGSYEQY
few	TRBJ2-5	TRBV20-1	SASPLAGSQETQY
-	TRBJ1-1	TRBV12-5	ASGFEGGNTEAF
-	TRBJ2-3	TRBV2	ASGLAGVRADTQY